This T cell receptor (beta chain) stems from a study of blood T cell repertoires in COVID-19. Study-level information: In each case, the material was cDNA or gDNA derived from T cells, B-cell-depleted T cells, or PBMCs.

Trimming took off 1 base at V and 8 bases at J, with 17 bases between the two ends. This CDR3 has 16 residues. Germline CDR1 and CDR2: SEHNR and FQNEAQ (reference sequence). Under the authors' procedure: Estimation of nucleated cell counts was performed using reference gene primer amplification. Measured with immunoSEQ multiplex PCR; TCRdb has only the in-frame clones, and not every one. The V and J calls and clone size were taken over from that table, and D and trimming were inferred from the DNA. The data show some 20,000 clones, about 83% seen once. The receptor was derived from a human donor in a cohort sampled during active COVID-19. The sequenced sample was peripheral blood. The rearrangement uses TRBV7-9 and TRBJ1-4; TRBD1 might be the D (5 bases). The DNA of the CDR3 is TGTGCCAGCAGCTTAGTAATGGGGCCAGGAGACGAAAAACTGTTTTTT. Amino acids: CASSLVMGPGDEKLFF.